Listed here are 2 T cell receptor beta chains from one sample, sequenced in a study of technical replicates of blood from four donors. The protocol was immunoSEQ multiplex PCR, while the TCRdb copy is restricted to in-frame clones and leaves out a portion. The sample lists about 100,000 clones; over 90% were seen once. Sequenced material: T cells isolated from PBMCs. The receptors were sampled from a human donor in good health.

This rearrangement joins TRBV29-1 to TRBJ1-2; TRBD1 aligns across 7 bases. The J segment lost 5 bases and the V segment lost 5 bases, leaving 14 bases of the junction unmatched. Germline V CDR1 and CDR2: SQVTM, ANQGSEA. CDR3 length: 15 residues. In DNA, the CDR3 is TGCAGCGTTCCCTCAAACCGACAGGGAGGATATGGCTACACCTTC. Protein sequence: CSVPSNRQGGYGYTF. Using reference TRBV29-1 and TRBJ1-2 for the parts outside the CDR3, the full variable domain is SAVISQKPSRDICQRGTSLTIQCQVDSQVTMMFWYRQQPGQSLTLIATANQGSEATYESGFVIDKFPISRPNLTFSTLTVSNMSPEDSSIYLCSVPSNRQGGYGYTFGSGTRLTVV.

The chain carries TRBV19 and TRBJ1-2; 7 bases align to TRBD1. V shed 7 bases and J 2 bases; nucleotides not matched to a gene: 13. The CDR3 contains 16 residues. Germline V CDR1 and CDR2: LNHDA, SQIVND (reference sequence). The CDR3 region has the DNA TGTGCCAGTACCCTATTACGACAGGGTGCGAACTATGGCTACACCTTC. Translation: CASTLLRQGANYGYTF.